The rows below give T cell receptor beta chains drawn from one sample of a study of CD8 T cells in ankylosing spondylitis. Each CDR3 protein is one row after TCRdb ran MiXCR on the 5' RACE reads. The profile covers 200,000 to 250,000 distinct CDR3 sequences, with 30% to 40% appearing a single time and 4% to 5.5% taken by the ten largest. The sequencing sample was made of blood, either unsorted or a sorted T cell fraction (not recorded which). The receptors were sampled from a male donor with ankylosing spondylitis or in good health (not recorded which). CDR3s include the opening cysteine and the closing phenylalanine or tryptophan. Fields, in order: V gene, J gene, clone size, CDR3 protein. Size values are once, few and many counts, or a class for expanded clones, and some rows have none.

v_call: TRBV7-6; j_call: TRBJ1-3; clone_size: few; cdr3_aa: CASSSTRGRGGNTIYF
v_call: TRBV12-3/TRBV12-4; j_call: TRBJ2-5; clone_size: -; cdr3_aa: CASSSGTSGGLQETQYF
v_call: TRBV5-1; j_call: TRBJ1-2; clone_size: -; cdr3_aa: CATIGQGVHGYTF
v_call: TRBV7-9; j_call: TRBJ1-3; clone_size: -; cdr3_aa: CASSLAMGTSGNTIYF
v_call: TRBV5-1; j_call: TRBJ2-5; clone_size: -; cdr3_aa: CASSVTSVLQETQYF
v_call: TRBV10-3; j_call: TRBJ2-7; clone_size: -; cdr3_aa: CAISESHEQYF
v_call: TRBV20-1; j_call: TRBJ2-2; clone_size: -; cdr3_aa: CSAAPGTTGELFF
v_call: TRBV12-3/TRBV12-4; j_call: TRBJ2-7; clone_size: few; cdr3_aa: CASSPSPPLSEQYF
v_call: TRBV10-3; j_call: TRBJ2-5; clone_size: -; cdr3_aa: CAISGGEGETQYF
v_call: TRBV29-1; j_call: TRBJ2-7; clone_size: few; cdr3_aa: CSVSGTGVGEQYF
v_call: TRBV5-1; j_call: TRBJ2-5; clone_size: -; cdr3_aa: CASSTGGTGIQETQYF
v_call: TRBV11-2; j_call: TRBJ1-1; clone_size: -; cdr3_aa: CASTPNGRTEAFF
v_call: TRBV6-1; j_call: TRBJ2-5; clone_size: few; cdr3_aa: CASRAPGQETQYF
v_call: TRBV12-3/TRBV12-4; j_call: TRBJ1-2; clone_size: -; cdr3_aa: CASSPGNSGYTF
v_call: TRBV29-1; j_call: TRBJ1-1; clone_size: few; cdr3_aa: CSVETLNTEAFF
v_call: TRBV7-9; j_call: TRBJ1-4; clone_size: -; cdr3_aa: CASSPQGANEKLFF
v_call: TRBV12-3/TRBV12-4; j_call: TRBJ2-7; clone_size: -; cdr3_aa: CASSSTVPEQYF
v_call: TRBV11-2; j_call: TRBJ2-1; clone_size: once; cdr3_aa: CASRTLAGGLRNEQFF
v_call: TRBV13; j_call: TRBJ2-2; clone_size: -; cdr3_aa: CASSLQLSSFSGELFF
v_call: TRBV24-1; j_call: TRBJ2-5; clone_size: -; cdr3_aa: CATSESRGGAPETQYF
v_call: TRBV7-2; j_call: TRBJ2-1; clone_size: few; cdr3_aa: CASSLGWYSSYNEQFF
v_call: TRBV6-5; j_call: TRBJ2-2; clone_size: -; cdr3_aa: CASSYSRAGELFF
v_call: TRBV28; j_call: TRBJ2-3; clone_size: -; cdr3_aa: CASSLENRDGTDTQYF
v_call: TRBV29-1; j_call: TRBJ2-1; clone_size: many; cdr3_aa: CSVEEGFYGSYNEQFF
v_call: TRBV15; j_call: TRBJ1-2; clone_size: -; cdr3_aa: CATSRGTVRGYTF
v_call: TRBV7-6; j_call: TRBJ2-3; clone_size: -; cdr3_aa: CASSLREDTQYF
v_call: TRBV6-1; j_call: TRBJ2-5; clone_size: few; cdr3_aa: CASSEDYPRETQYF
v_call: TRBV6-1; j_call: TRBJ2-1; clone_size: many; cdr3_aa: CASSRGGYNEQFF
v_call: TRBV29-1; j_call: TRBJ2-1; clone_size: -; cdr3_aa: CSVSSGASEQFF
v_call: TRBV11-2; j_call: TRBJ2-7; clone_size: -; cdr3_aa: CASSLHWLAPGYEQYF
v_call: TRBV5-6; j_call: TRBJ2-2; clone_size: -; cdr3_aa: CASSLFRDSPNTGELFF
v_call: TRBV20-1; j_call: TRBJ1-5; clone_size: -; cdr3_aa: CSARAQGVGNQPQHF
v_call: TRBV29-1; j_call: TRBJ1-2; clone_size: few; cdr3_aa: CSALSGYGGYTF
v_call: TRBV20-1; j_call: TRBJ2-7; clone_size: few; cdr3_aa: CSARDAPGRPILEQYF
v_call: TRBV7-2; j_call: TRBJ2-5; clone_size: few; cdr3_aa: CASSLPLGPEDF
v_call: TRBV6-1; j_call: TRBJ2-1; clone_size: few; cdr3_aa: CASSRGTSGTNEQFF
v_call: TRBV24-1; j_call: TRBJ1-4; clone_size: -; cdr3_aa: CATSDRRQGEKLFF
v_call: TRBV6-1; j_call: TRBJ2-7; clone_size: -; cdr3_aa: CASRDYGSLSSGYEQYF
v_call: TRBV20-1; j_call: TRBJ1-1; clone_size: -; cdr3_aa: CSARDRQGIMNTEAFF
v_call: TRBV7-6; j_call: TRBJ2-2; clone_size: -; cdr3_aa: CASSLAHGRTGELFF
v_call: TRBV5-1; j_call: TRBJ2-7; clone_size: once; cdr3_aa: CASSPTGVPYEQYF
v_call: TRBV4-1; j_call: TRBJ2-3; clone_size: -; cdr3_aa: CASSTRDDQDTQYF
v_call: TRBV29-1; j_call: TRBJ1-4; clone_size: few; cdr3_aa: CSVDGDRGGEKLFF
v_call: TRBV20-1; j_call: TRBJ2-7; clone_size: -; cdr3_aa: CSARDRAVYEQYF